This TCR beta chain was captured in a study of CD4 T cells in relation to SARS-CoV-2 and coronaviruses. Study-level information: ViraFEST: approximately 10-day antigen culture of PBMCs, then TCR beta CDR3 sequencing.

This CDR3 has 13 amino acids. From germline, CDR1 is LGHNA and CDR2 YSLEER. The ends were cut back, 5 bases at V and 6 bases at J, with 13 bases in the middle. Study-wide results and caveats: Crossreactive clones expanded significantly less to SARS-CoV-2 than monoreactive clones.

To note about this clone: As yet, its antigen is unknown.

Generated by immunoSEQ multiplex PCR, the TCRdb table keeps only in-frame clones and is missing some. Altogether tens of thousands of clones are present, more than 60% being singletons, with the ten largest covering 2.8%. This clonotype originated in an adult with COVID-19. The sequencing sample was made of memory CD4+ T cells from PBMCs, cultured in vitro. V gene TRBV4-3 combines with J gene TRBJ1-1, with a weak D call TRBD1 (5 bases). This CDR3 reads CASSAEPGSEAFF. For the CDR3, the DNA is TGCGCCAGCAGCGCCGAACCAGGGTCTGAAGCTTTCTTT.